Listed here are 20 T cell receptor beta chains from one sample, sequenced in a study of T-cell memory formation after mild COVID-19. MiXCR, applied by TCRdb to the 5' RACE reads, yields one record per CDR3 protein. The sample includes hundreds of thousands of distinct CDR3 sequences, approximately 15% of them seen just once. The sequenced sample consisted of PBMCs or a T cell subset sorted from them (not recorded which). The receptors come from a man between 18 and 35 years old who had mild COVID-19 (a few samples of this study predate the infection). Cell type and time point are not known.

There are a few counts of this clonotype. The chain joins TRBV4-1 to TRBJ2-1, with D hard to call. V dropped 1 base and J dropped 9 bases, with 7 bases sitting between them. CDR1 is MGHRA, CDR2 YSYEKL, per germline. The CDR3 is made up of 12 amino acids. For the CDR3, the DNA is TGCGCCAGCAGCCAAGTCCGAAGTGAGCAGTTCTTC. It is translated as CASSQVRSEQFF.

V and J are TRBV9 and TRBJ1-6; possible D gene TRBD1, 5 bases. V lost 4 bases and J 2 bases, leaving 10 bases between the germline ends. Germline lookup yields CDR1 SGDLS and CDR2 YYNGEE. This CDR3 has 15 amino acids. CDR3 amino acids: CASSPRVAYNSPLHF. CDR3 sequence (DNA): TGTGCCAGCAGCCCCAGGGTCGCCTATAATTCACCCCTCCACTTT.

V is TRBV9 and J is TRBJ1-5; a weak D match, TRBD1 (6 bases). The CDR3 is 17 residues long. Trimming removed 3 bases from V and 0 bases from J, with 16 bases in between. The V gene's germline CDR1 is SGDLS and CDR2 YYNGEE. The CDR3 DNA is TGTGCCAGCAGCGCGGGGGGGGACATACTTAGCAATCAGCCCCAGCATTTT. This sequence encodes CASSAGGDILSNQPQHF.

This clonotype has just a few counts. The chain carries TRBV4-1 and TRBJ1-6; 7 bases agree with TRBD1. The CDR3 sequence is 18 residues long. Germline V lookup: CDR1 MGHRA, CDR2 YSYEKL. J was trimmed by 2 bases and V by 6 bases; bases with no gene match: 13. CDR3 loop: CASSRTSGGSPYNSPLHF. The CDR3 region has the DNA TGCGCCAGCAGTCGGACCTCAGGGGGAAGTCCCTATAATTCACCCCTCCACTTT.

The chain is built from TRBV6-5 and TRBJ2-3; 14 positions agree with TRBD2. The CDR3 length is 23 residues. From germline, CDR1 is MNHEY and CDR2 SVGAGI. Germline trimming cut 4 bases from V and 0 bases from J; bases unmatched to any gene: 21. CDR3 loop: CASSSRWRPGRGTSGRSTDTQYF. The CDR3 coding sequence is TGTGCCAGCAGTTCACGATGGAGACCGGGACGGGGGACTAGCGGGAGAAGCACAGATACGCAGTATTTT.

This clonotype appeared a few times. CDR3 in amino acids: CASSLERSRRTGELFF. CDR3 sequence (DNA): TGTGCCAGCAGCTTGGAGCGGTCCCGTAGGACCGGGGAGCTGTTTTTT. The rearrangement joins TRBV5-6 to TRBJ2-2, with D possibly matching TRBD2 (5 bases). Germline-derived CDR1 and CDR2 are SGHDT and YYEEEE. There are 16 residues in the CDR3. Trimming took 0 bases from V and 5 from J, leaving 14 bases between them.

This clonotype was counted many times. This chain connects TRBV7-3 to TRBJ2-2; 10 bases agree with TRBD2. The CDR3 extends over 21 amino acids. Germline V CDR1 and CDR2: SGHTA, FQGTGA. Losses at the gene ends were 5 bases for V and 6 bases for J; bases not matched to a gene: 24. Written as DNA, the CDR3 is TGTGCCAGCAGCCCCCTACCCCCTAGCGGGGGCCGAGGAGGGACCGCCGGGGAGCTGTTTTTT. Translated: CASSPLPPSGGRGGTAGELFF.

The V call is TRBV3-1, the J call TRBJ1-1; the D is unclear. This CDR3 spans 12 amino acids. Germline assignment: CDR1 LGHDT and CDR2 YNNKEL (reference sequence). Trimming took off 1 base at V and 11 bases at J, with 11 bases between the two ends. The CDR3 DNA is TGTGCCAGCAGCCAAGGTCCCAACGGGGCTTTCTTT. This codes for CASSQGPNGAFF.

The V call is TRBV29-1, the J call TRBJ1-1, with a tentative D call TRBD1 (6 bases). Looked up from germline, CDR1 is SQVTM and CDR2 is ANQGSEA. Trimming cost V 6 bases and J 2 bases, with 25 bases left between them. The CDR3 totals 17 residues. CDR3 sequence: CSVGAAFLGNVNTEAFF. The CDR3 coding sequence is TGCAGCGTGGGGGCCGCGTTCCTGGGGAATGTCAACACTGAAGCTTTCTTT. Using reference TRBV29-1 and TRBJ1-1 for the parts outside the CDR3, the full variable domain is SAVISQKPSRDICQRGTSLTIQCQVDSQVTMMFWYRQQPGQSLTLIATANQGSEATYESGFVIDKFPISRPNLTFSTLTVSNMSPEDSSIYLCSVGAAFLGNVNTEAFFGQGTRLTVV.

This chain joins TRBV6-1 and TRBJ2-3; possibly TRBD1 for D (6 bases). CDR1 MNHNS and CDR2 SASEGT come from the germline V gene. This CDR3 is 16 amino acids long. Deletions cut 2 bases from V and 4 bases from J, with 16 bases between. The CDR3 DNA is TGTGCCAGCAGTGAAATAGGAGGCAGGGGTTCAGATACGCAGTATTTT. Translated, it gives CASSEIGGRGSDTQYF.

The chain is built from TRBV18 and TRBJ2-4; TRBD2 is a possible D gene (6 bases). Germline CDR1 KGHSH, CDR2 LQKENI. The CDR3 has 15 amino acids. Trimming shortened V by 0 bases and J by 8 bases, and 14 bases separated the two germline ends. For the CDR3, the DNA is TGTGCCAGCTCACCACCGGGGAGACTAGGTTACATTCAGTACTTC. Its protein product is CASSPPGRLGYIQYF.

A few counts support this clonotype. The V call is TRBV28, the J call TRBJ1-2, with D unresolved. The CDR3 spans 15 residues. The germline V gene encodes CDR1 MDHEN and CDR2 SYDVKM. The ends were cut back, 6 bases at V and 6 bases at J, with 20 bases in the middle. The CDR3 sequence is CASSSGRSPRNGYTF. In DNA, the CDR3 is TGTGCCAGCAGCTCAGGACGGTCCCCTAGAAATGGCTACACCTTC.

The genes are TRBV6-5 and TRBJ1-5; 7 bases are shared with TRBD1. Trimming at V came to 6 bases and at J to 6 bases, leaving 8 bases not matched to a gene. Germline values: CDR1 MNHEY, CDR2 SVGAGI. The CDR3 runs to 14 residues. The CDR3 region is CASSHGQAGQPQHF. DNA of the CDR3: TGTGCCAGCAGCCACGGACAGGCGGGTCAGCCCCAGCATTTT.

This clonotype appeared a few times. This sequence joins TRBV12-3 or TRBV12-4 and TRBJ1-6; TRBD1 might be the D (5 bases). V was shortened by 3 bases and J by 10 bases, with 16 bases between the two germline ends. This CDR3 spans 15 amino acids. The CDR3 sequence: CASSFGDGGSSPLHF. CDR3 nucleotide sequence: TGTGCCAGCAGTTTTGGGGACGGAGGTTCCTCACCCCTCCACTTT.

This clonotype occurred a few times. The gene calls are TRBV11-2 and TRBJ2-7; 8 positions agree with TRBD1. The V gene end was trimmed by 4 bases and the J gene end by 7 bases; junction bases not matched to a gene: 9. Germline assignment: CDR1 SGHAT and CDR2 FQNNGV. The CDR3 totals 14 residues. The CDR3 reads CASSSRTGKGEQYF. In DNA form, the CDR3 reads TGTGCCAGCAGCTCCCGGACAGGGAAGGGTGAGCAGTACTTC.

This rearrangement joins TRBV18 to TRBJ2-3; D is perhaps TRBD1 (6 bases). Deletions cut 0 bases from V and 3 bases from J, with 7 bases between. The length of the CDR3 is 14 residues. The germline CDR1 and CDR2 sequences are KGHSH and LQKENI. DNA of the CDR3: TGTGCCAGCTCACCACCGGACAGAACAGATACGCAGTATTTT. It specifies CASSPPDRTDTQYF.

This clonotype was seen a handful of times. The rearrangement uses TRBV7-2 and TRBJ2-5; D is undetermined. CDR1 and CDR2 (germline): SGHTA, FQGNSA. This CDR3 spans 14 amino acids. With 5 bases removed from V and 7 bases from J, the gap between germline ends came to 17 bases. For the CDR3, the DNA is TGTGCCAGCAGCCCCCGTACGGACCGTGGGACCCAGTACTTC. Protein product: CASSPRTDRGTQYF.

This chain uses TRBV28 with TRBJ1-2; 10 positions match TRBD1. Germline V gene data show CDR1 as MDHEN and CDR2 as SYDVKM. The junction had 12 bases not matched to a gene; V was cut back by 5 bases and J by 6 bases. The CDR3 covers 16 residues. Written as DNA, the CDR3 is TGTGCCAGCAGTGCCCCCGGGACAGGGGAGGGCGATGGCTACACCTTC. This encodes CASSAPGTGEGDGYTF.

The chain combines TRBV5-1 with TRBJ2-1; D call uncertain. CDR1 and CDR2 from the germline V gene are SGHRS and YFSETQ. The V gene lost 5 bases and the J gene lost 7 bases, with 7 bases spanning the gap. The CDR3 covers 11 residues. The chain's CDR3 is CASRIQNEQFF. The DNA of the CDR3 is TGCGCCAGCAGGATACAGAATGAGCAGTTCTTC.

This clonotype was observed at least ten times. The chain employs TRBV5-1 and TRBJ2-5; the D gene is possibly TRBD1 (5 bases). The V end was cut by 2 bases, the J end by 14 bases, with 19 bases between. The length of the CDR3 is 13 residues. In germline, CDR1 is SGHRS, CDR2 YFSETQ. The CDR3 DNA sequence: TGCGCCAGCAGCTTATCGCAGGGCGCGGTATCTTACTTC. Its translation: CASSLSQGAVSYF.